This TCR beta chain was identified during a study of blood T cell repertoires in COVID-19. In the study overall: The United States, Italy and Spain supplied acute and convalescent COVID-19 samples. The analysed material was cDNA or gDNA that came from T cells, B-cell-depleted T cells, or PBMCs.

Per the study methods: Estimated nucleated cell counts came from reference gene primer amplification. Some clones are missing from TCRdb's copy, which holds only in-frame ones; the method was immunoSEQ multiplex PCR. That table supplies the V and J calls and clone size; D and trimming were determined from the DNA. The repertoire includes 110,000 to 150,000 clones, 85% to 90% of them detected once, and more than 5% sits in the top ten. Trimming cost V 2 bases and J 9 bases; bases outside gene matches: 6. The germline CDR1 and CDR2 sequences are GTSNPN and SVGIG (reference sequence). The CDR3 sequence is 13 residues long.

The chain employs TRBV30 and TRBJ1-3; TRBD1 matches at 8 bases. The sequenced material came from peripheral blood. This receptor was taken from a human donor in a cohort sampled during active COVID-19. CDR3 DNA sequence: TGTGCCTGGAGTCCTCTCGACAGGGGCACCATATATTTT. It specifies CAWSPLDRGTIYF.